The sequence of this TCR beta chain was determined in a study of T cells in Graves' hyperthyroidism and ophthalmopathy (dated by TCRdb to between 2018 and 2020). Describing the broader study: Peripheral blood samples were taken at initial diagnosis, before any treatment was given. To identify distinguishing TCR V-J signatures, a discovery cohort of 90 to 100 patients was used, comprising 40 to 45 with Graves' ophthalmopathy and about 59 with stable Graves' hyperthyroidism. After sampling, hyperthyroidism patients received methimazole starting at 30 mg daily, and ophthalmopathy patients received high-dose intravenous methylprednisolone. According to the paper, TCR Vbeta CDR3 sequencing was carried out on over 130 peripheral blood samples, which came from 40 to 45 ophthalmopathy, around 75 hyperthyroidism and some 17 progressor patients. Thyroid tissue and blood T-cell repertoires from more than 5 Graves' hyperthyroidism patients were also compared in the study. Whether ophthalmopathy could be predicted prospectively was tested in an independent validation cohort made up of about 18 hyperthyroidism patients plus 17 patients who later progressed to ophthalmopathy. The roughly 91 discovery patients were randomly divided into training and test sets at a 7:3 ratio. Study-level results and caveats: In validation, the model predicted progression to ophthalmopathy a median of about 6 months before onset, with roughly 70% sensitivity and roughly 77% specificity. A 13 V-J signature model separated ophthalmopathy from stable hyperthyroidism, with roughly 88% sensitivity and about 81% specificity in cross-validation and 80%/75% in testing. No statistical method was used to set the sample size in advance, and investigators knew the group allocation. Blood samples also contained most of the expanded thyroid clonotypes (frequency above 0.001), which suggests that blood repertoires may reflect thyroid immune responses.

V loses 7 bases, J loses 2 bases, and the germline ends lie 15 bases apart. Taken from cysteine to phenylalanine, the CDR3 has 15 residues. Only the CDR3 portion is preserved as DNA: 45 bases, with reading frame beginning at the first base. The germline V gene provides CDR1 SGHAT and CDR2 FQNNGV. Notes on this clonotype: Its antigen remains undetermined. The input lacks base qualities; no much larger clone sits a single base away.

Graves' hyperthyroidism was defined as stable when no progression to ophthalmopathy occurred over 18 months of follow-up. Hyperthyroidism patients were newly diagnosed, with disease duration under 2 months, and aged 18 to 65 years. Patients with uncontrolled infections, other autoimmune diseases, pregnancy or lactation were excluded. Diagnoses were based on clinical symptoms, serum thyroxine and TRAb, thyroid ultrasound and orbital computed tomography. Ficoll-Paque density gradient centrifugation was used to isolate PBMCs from about 9 ml of fresh peripheral blood. Total RNA was extracted with Trizol reagent, and quality was checked on an Agilent 2100 Bioanalyzer. Amplification of TCR beta CDR3 regions was carried out from RNA transcripts. The first round of RT-PCR for the TCR CDR3 was performed with the HTBI primer set and the Qiagen OneStep RT-PCR kit. Libraries were constructed in a second round of multiplex PCR, after which size selection and purification were performed. Paired-end sequencing of the libraries was performed with 100 bp reads on an Illumina HiSeq2000. Per the original workflow: SOAPnuke was used to process the raw data, removing reads that contained adapters or uncalled bases, had a mean Phred below 15, or lacked an exact match to the constant primer or identifier. High-quality paired reads were merged with COPE v1.2.5, and unique nucleotide sequences were defined as clonotypes. MiTCR v1.1 was used to align clonotypes to the IMGT TRBV, TRBD and TRBJ reference segments. The analysis was restricted to V-J combinations with a frequency above 0.0001, which together covered 99.2% of the repertoires. A TCS score was defined as the ratio between F50 (clonal expansion) and ExV (chaos), using BLOSUM62-based TCRdist between CDR3 peptides within each V-J. Welch's t-statistics and random forest reduced 450 to 600 V-J features to 13, which were used in a naive Bayes classifier (R e1071). Using fastp at Q25 and MiXCR, TCRdb reprocessed the public reads and kept productive beta chains. One record per CDR3 amino acid sequence lists the most common genes and DNA. Clone size and V and J calls follow TCRdb, not the original study. Here the sample has a few hundred thousand distinct CDR3 sequences; more than 15% occur a single time. The ten largest clones add up to under 8% of the sample.

The rearranged segments are TRBV11-2 and TRBJ2-1; the D gene is perhaps TRBD1, from 6 matching bases. This clonotype was sampled from a woman aged 30 to 39 with Graves' hyperthyroidism. Sequences were obtained from blood. The sequenced DNA: TGTGCCAGCAACTTGAACAGGGATACCTACAATGAGCAGTTCTTC. Translated, this gives CASNLNRDTYNEQFF.